Listed below are T cell receptor beta chains from one sample, sequenced in a study of cytomegalovirus exposure and HLA in healthy donors. TCRdb's table, derived via immunoSEQ multiplex PCR, lists solely in-frame clones and lacks some. The table lists 150,000 to 180,000 clones, 65% to 80% of them singletons. Sequenced material: PBMCs. These receptor sequences come from a woman aged 40 to 55 in good health and CMV-seronegative. Both conserved end residues are part of each CDR3.

j_call v_call cdr3_aa
TRBJ1-2 TRBV28 CASRDRGGLYGYTF
TRBJ2-3 TRBV5-6 CASSRAGAGRTDTQYF
TRBJ2-1 TRBV7-6 CASSYDSLTYSYNEQFF
TRBJ2-4 TRBV22-1 CPGSARCQGPKQTLAKNIQYF
TRBJ2-6 TRBV7-8 CASSLSIVALGSGANVLTF
TRBJ2-1 TRBV6-1 CASSESSQGYNEQFF
TRBJ2-1 TRBV28 CASSSDSSYNEQFF
TRBJ1-5 TRBV27 CASSLFKGGNQPQHF
TRBJ1-4 TRBV29-1 CSAGTAQNEKLFF
TRBJ2-2 TRBV11-3 CASSPGTGNTGELFF
TRBJ2-2 TRBV6-4 CASSPQPGAGGELFF
TRBJ1-1 TRBV7-9 CSSSLPGGEEAFF
TRBJ2-5 TRBV11-3 CASSRDIRPETQYF
TRBJ2-7 TRBV6-5 CASSYGQGLYEQYF
TRBJ2-2 TRBV13 CASSQTGLAGGMNTGELFF
TRBJ1-2 TRBV5-1 CASSPGGSDYGYTF
TRBJ2-5 TRBV10-3 CAISESTGRKETQYF
TRBJ2-2 TRBV6-5 CASKDFVTGELFF
TRBJ1-3 TRBV25-1 CASSGPGAGNTIYF
TRBJ2-1 TRBV25-1 CASSDGGAYNEQFF
TRBJ2-1 TRBV6-1 CASSPGLEWDEQFF
TRBJ2-3 TRBV6-5 CASSYSGQLPENTQYF
TRBJ1-1 TRBV5-1 CASSFQGGGTEAFF
TRBJ1-5 TRBV6-1 CASTGTGDNQPQHF
TRBJ2-7 TRBV10-3 CAIREASGTGGSQQYF
TRBJ2-1 TRBV6-1 CASSAGREGNEQFF
TRBJ2-3 TRBV11-3 CASSSQAGGTDTQYF